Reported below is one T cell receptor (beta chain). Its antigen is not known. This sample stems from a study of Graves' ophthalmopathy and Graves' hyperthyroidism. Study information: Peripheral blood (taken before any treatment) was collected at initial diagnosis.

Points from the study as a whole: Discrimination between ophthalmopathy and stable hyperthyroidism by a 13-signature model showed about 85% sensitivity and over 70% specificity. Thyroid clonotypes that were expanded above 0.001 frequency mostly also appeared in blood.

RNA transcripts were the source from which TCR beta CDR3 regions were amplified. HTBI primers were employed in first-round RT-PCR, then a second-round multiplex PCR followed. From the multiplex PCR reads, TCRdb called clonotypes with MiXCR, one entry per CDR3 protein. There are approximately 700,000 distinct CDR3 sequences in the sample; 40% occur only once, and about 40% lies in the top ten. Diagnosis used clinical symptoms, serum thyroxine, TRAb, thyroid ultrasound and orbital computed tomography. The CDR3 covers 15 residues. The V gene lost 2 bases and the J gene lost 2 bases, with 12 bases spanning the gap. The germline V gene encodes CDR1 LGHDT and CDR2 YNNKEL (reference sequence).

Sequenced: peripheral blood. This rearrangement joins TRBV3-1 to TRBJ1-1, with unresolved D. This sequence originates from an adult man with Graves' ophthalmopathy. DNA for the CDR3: TGTGCCAGCAGCCAACGTACATATCCAAACACTGAAGCTTTCTTT. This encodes CASSQRTYPNTEAFF.